These T cell receptor beta chains were read from a single sample in a study of beta chain features in type 1 diabetes. The table came from immunoSEQ multiplex PCR; TCRdb's copy has only in-frame clones and leaves some out. The sample lists approximately 110,000 clones; almost 40% were seen once. The material sequenced was stem cell memory CD4+ T cells from blood. These TCRs come from a woman between 18 and 29 years old in good health. Each CDR3 is given with its conserved first and last residue. The order of the fields is clone size, V gene, J gene, D gene, CDR3 protein, CDR3 DNA. D genes are given only for firm matches. Only part of the rows carry a size: once, few, many, or a class if the clone is expanded.

>few|TRBV28|TRBJ1-5|.
CASSKRGYGWPQHF
TGTGCCAGTTCGAAGCGAGGGTACGGGTGGCCCCAGCATTTT
>few|TRBV27|TRBJ1-2|.
CASSPNRASGYTF
TGTGCCAGCAGTCCGAACAGGGCCTCGGGCTACACCTTC
>.|TRBV7-8|TRBJ2-7|.
CASSMVQTGYEQYF
TGTGCCAGCAGTATGGTCCAAACGGGTTACGAGCAGTACTTC
>few|TRBV7-9|TRBJ2-7|TRBD1
CASSSRDRGYEQYF
TGTGCCAGCAGCTCCCGGGACAGGGGCTACGAGCAGTACTTC
>.|TRBV15|TRBJ2-7|TRBD2
CATSRDSVWGLAGGILYEQYF
TGTGCCACCAGCAGAGATAGCGTCTGGGGACTAGCGGGAGGTATTCTCTACGAGCAGTACTTC
>few|TRBV5-4|TRBJ1-1|TRBD1
CASSVRDSEAFF
TGTGCCAGCAGCGTCCGGGACAGTGAAGCTTTCTTT
>few|TRBV19|TRBJ2-5|.
CASSIEGDRETQYF
TGTGCCAGTAGTATAGAAGGGGATCGAGAGACCCAGTACTTC
>.|TRBV5-1|TRBJ2-3|.
CASSSGAVDTQYF
TGCGCCAGCTCATCGGGAGCGGTGGATACGCAGTATTTT
>once|TRBV13|TRBJ2-7|TRBD2
CASRVSSGGLSSYEQYF
TGTGCCAGCCGAGTTTCTAGCGGGGGTCTTAGCTCCTACGAGCAGTACTTC
>.|TRBV5-1|TRBJ2-4|.
CASRPRGARDIQYF
TGCGCCAGCAGGCCCAGGGGGGCGAGAGACATTCAGTACTTC
>few|TRBV18|TRBJ2-3|.
CASSPTGTDTQYF
TGTGCCAGCTCACCGACCGGGACAGATACGCAGTATTTT
>.|TRBV5-1|TRBJ1-2|.
CASSWGGTEGYTF
TGCGCCAGCAGCTGGGGGGGAACAGAAGGCTACACCTTC
>.|TRBV29-1|TRBJ2-3|.
CSVGLSTDTQYF
TGCAGCGTCGGTCTTTCCACAGATACGCAGTATTTT
>.|TRBV7-3|TRBJ1-1|.
CASSLNGGRNTEAFF
TGTGCCAGCAGCTTAAACGGCGGCCGGAACACTGAAGCTTTCTTT